This is a list of T cell receptor beta chains from one sample in a study of shared clonotypes between healthy human individuals. TCRdb's copy holds only in-frame clones and misses some; the assay was immunoSEQ multiplex PCR. The table lists hundreds of thousands of clones, roughly 73% of them singletons. The source material was memory CD4+ T cells sorted from blood. These receptors came from a woman younger than 45 in good health. Each CDR3 is given with its conserved first and last residue. The D gene is left open where the match is weak. Where a row states a size, it is once, few, many or the class of an expanded clone; other rows omit it.

v_gene,len,j_gene,abundance,d_gene,CDR3aa,CDR3nt
TRBV7-2,15,TRBJ1-1,NA,NA,CASSLDRATNTEAFF,TGTGCCAGCAGCTTAGATCGGGCCACGAACACTGAAGCTTTCTTT
TRBV6-1,14,TRBJ2-5,once,NA,CASSVQGGQETQYF,TGTGCCAGCAGTGTTCAGGGTGGACAAGAGACCCAGTACTTC
TRBV28,11,TRBJ2-7,NA,NA,CASSRGREQYF,TGTGCCAGCAGCCGAGGGAGGGAGCAGTACTTC
TRBV20-1,11,TRBJ2-1,many,NA,CSARRGGKQFF,TGCAGTGCCCGCAGGGGGGGAAAGCAGTTCTTC
TRBV18,16,TRBJ2-7,NA,NA,CASSPLSYSERYEQYF,TGTGCCAGCTCACCACTCTCCTACTCTGAAAGATACGAGCAGTACTTC
TRBV29-1,14,TRBJ2-7,NA,NA,CSVEQGSSIYEQYF,TGCAGCGTTGAACAAGGGTCAAGTATCTACGAGCAGTACTTC
TRBV27,14,TRBJ2-2,NA,TRBD2,CASSFGRGDGELFF,TGTGCCAGCAGTTTCGGGAGGGGTGACGGGGAGCTGTTTTTT
TRBV7-2,12,TRBJ2-7,NA,NA,CASSGTPYEQYF,TGTGCCAGCAGCGGGACACCCTACGAGCAGTACTTC
TRBV2,19,TRBJ2-3,NA,NA,CASRAGGKVSSGNTDTQYF,TGTGCCAGCAGGGCTGGGGGGAAAGTTAGTAGCGGAAACACAGATACGCAGTATTTT
TRBV27,15,TRBJ2-6,NA,NA,CASSNRISGANVLTF,TGTGCCAGCAGTAACAGGATCTCTGGGGCCAACGTCCTGACTTTC
TRBV5-1,14,TRBJ1-1,few,NA,CASSATDRKTEAFF,TGCGCCAGCAGCGCGACTGACAGGAAAACTGAAGCTTTCTTT
TRBV5-8,14,TRBJ2-7,few,NA,CASSLEAVSYEQYF,TGTGCCAGCAGCTTGGAGGCAGTCTCCTACGAGCAGTACTTC
TRBV5-1,16,TRBJ2-7,once,TRBD1,CASSSGTELLRGEQYF,TGCGCCAGCAGCTCGGGGACAGAACTCTTACGGGGCGAGCAGTACTTC
TRBV11-2,17,TRBJ2-3,NA,TRBD2,CASSKTLTSWSADTQYF,TGTGCCAGCAGCAAAACCCTGACTAGCTGGTCCGCAGATACGCAGTATTTT
TRBV30,14,TRBJ2-7,few,NA,CAYLPGSSRSEQYF,TGTGCCTATTTGCCAGGGAGCAGTCGGTCCGAGCAGTACTTC
TRBV6-1,15,TRBJ2-3,NA,TRBD2,CASRVLAGVTDTQYF,TGTGCCAGCAGGGTACTAGCGGGGGTCACAGATACGCAGTATTTT
TRBV19,14,TRBJ2-2,many,TRBD1,CASTGDRGSGELFF,TGTGCCAGTACCGGGGACAGGGGTTCCGGGGAGCTGTTTTTT